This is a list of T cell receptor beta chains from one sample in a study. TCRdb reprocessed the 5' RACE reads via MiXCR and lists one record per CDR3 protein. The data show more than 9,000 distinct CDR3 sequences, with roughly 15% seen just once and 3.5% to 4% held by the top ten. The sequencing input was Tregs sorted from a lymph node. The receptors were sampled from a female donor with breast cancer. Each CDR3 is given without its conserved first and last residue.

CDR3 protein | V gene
ASSQDIWNEQC | TRBV4-3
ASSLEAGFYEQY | TRBV7-9
ASSVAASGDLAKNIQY | TRBV9
ASSLSPGTGVAF | TRBV5-1
ASSFGTELNTEAF | TRBV5-1
ASSSDGTKDTEAF | TRBV5-1
SASLGTSGGASDTQY | TRBV20-1
ASSPDINYGYT | TRBV7-2
SARVLIKTTGELF | TRBV20-1
ASLIAGGPGETQY | TRBV5-5
SSCLVDNEQF | TRBV29-1
ASSLSGAESRYNEQF | TRBV12-3/TRBV12-4
SARGGAFSYEQY | TRBV20-1
ASSVQETQY | TRBV9
ASSPGTSGGVEQF | TRBV5-1
ASSLGQGMNTEAF | TRBV5-1
ASSPGTSFYEQY | TRBV6-2/TRBV6-3
ASSTPGQWMYEQY | TRBV19
AIRGQGQETQY | TRBV10-3
ASSLARTSRQETQY | TRBV7-6
ASGTGGTQY | TRBV2
SVDSPKGGVLYNEQF | TRBV29-1
ASSQRGGDEQY | TRBV4-1
ASSLRGVAYEQY | TRBV12-3/TRBV12-4
ASSLTDSSKRGYT | TRBV19
ASSSPEGVGEQY | TRBV5-4
ASSYSGSPSHEQY | TRBV12-3/TRBV12-4
ASSLGRRETQY | TRBV5-4
ASSLEGQTGNTIY | TRBV7-2
ASSLTPAGFGKLF | TRBV12-3/TRBV12-4
SAGTGISKVKNIQY | TRBV29-1
ASRARGGETQY | TRBV7-6
ASSGGTGYEQY | TRBV10-1
ASRLSNEQF | TRBV12-3/TRBV12-4
ASSLPGRGPGELF | TRBV28
ASSRGGALYEQY | TRBV6-5
ASSRDASSHEQY | TRBV7-8
ASSGGTGEIGTEAF | TRBV12-3/TRBV12-4
ASNTWGASVYGYT | TRBV2
ASSWDSGELF | TRBV6-1
ASSLTEGLRNEQF | TRBV5-1
ASSLGHAYEQY | TRBV5-6
ASSFQPGNTIY | TRBV9
SANGRLNNEQF | TRBV29-1
ASSLNTANTETF | TRBV7-8
ASSLGAASYEQY | TRBV5-1
ASSLSGYAEAF | TRBV5-1
SVTPPAGLEQY | TRBV29-1
SALGGGPEDEQF | TRBV20-1
AWSLELPNEQF | TRBV30
ASSLDPNTEAF | TRBV6-6
ASSLVGSGHPYNEQF | TRBV7-9
ASSYPEALTEAF | TRBV6-2/TRBV6-3